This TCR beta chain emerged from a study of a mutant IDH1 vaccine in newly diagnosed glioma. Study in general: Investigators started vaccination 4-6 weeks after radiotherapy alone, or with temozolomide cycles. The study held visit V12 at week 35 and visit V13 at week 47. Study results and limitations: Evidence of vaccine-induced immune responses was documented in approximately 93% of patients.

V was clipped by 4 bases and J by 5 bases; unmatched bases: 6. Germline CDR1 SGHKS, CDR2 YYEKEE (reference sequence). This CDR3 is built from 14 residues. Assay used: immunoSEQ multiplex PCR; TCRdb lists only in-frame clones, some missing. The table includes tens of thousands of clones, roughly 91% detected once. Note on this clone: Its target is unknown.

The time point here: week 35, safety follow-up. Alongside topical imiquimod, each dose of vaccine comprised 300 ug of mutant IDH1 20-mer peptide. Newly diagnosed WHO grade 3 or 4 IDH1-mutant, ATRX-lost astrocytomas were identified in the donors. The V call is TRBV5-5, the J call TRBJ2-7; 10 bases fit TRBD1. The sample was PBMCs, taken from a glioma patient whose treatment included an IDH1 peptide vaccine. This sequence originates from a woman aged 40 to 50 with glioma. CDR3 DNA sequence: TGTGCCAGCAGCGGGGGGACAGGGGTTAACGAGCAGTACTTC. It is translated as CASSGGTGVNEQYF.